These 8 T cell receptor beta chains originate from one sample sequenced in a study of T cells after yellow fever vaccination. TCRdb reprocessed the 5' RACE reads with MiXCR, giving one entry per CDR3 protein. The sample contains a few hundred thousand distinct CDR3 sequences, under 14% of which appear only once. This material consisted of PBMCs, taken on the day of the first yellow fever vaccination. The receptors shown here come from a man aged 18 to 35 who received the YFV17D yellow fever vaccine.

V gene TRBV19 combines with J gene TRBJ2-3, with a tentative D call TRBD1 (6 bases). Looked up from germline, CDR1 is LNHDA and CDR2 is SQIVND (reference sequence). V lost 9 bases and J lost 2, with 15 bases in between. The length of the CDR3 is 14 residues. The chain's CDR3 is CASRQEHATDTQYF. The CDR3 DNA sequence: TGTGCCAGCCGACAGGAGCACGCCACAGATACGCAGTATTTT.

This clonotype showed up just a few times. The chain carries TRBV5-6 and TRBJ1-1; D gene uncertain. Germline CDR1 and CDR2: SGHDT and YYEEEE. Trimming took 7 bases from V and 0 from J, leaving 10 bases between them. The CDR3 runs to 13 residues. The CDR3 protein is CASRQHVNTEAFF. The CDR3 nucleotides read TGTGCCAGCCGCCAACACGTGAACACTGAAGCTTTCTTT.

This clonotype was seen more than once but under ten times. V is TRBV5-4 and J is TRBJ2-3; tentatively, D is TRBD2 (6 bases). The germline CDR1 and CDR2 sequences are SGHNT and YYREEE (reference sequence). The CDR3 consists of 13 residues. The V end lost 2 bases, the J end lost 10 bases, and 14 bases lay between the germline ends. The CDR3 DNA is TGTGCCAGCAGCTTCGAGGGGAGGAATCCGCAGTATTTT. Amino acid sequence: CASSFEGRNPQYF.

The chain uses TRBV29-1 and TRBJ2-1; 8 bases align to TRBD2. This CDR3 region has 13 residues. In germline, CDR1 is SQVTM, CDR2 ANQGSEA. The ends lost 6 bases at V and 2 bases at J; junction bases unmatched: 3. The CDR3 nucleotides read TGCAGCGTCTTACTAGCGGCCTACAATGAGCAGTTCTTC. Translation: CSVLLAAYNEQFF.

This clonotype was detected only a few times. The chain carries TRBV7-2 and TRBJ2-6; perhaps TRBD1 as D (6 bases). The CDR3 has 17 amino acids. Trimming took off 3 bases at V and 0 bases at J, with 12 bases between the two ends. The germline V gene has CDR1 SGHTA and CDR2 FQGNSA. CDR3 coding DNA: TGTGCCAGCAGCTTTTCCGGGACAAACTCTGGGGCCAACGTCCTGACTTTC. Translating it yields CASSFSGTNSGANVLTF.

This clonotype occurred many times. The chain employs TRBV7-2 and TRBJ2-1; D is perhaps TRBD1 (6 bases). This CDR3 comprises 16 residues. Trimming stripped 1 base from V and 2 bases from J, with 12 bases between. CDR1 and CDR2 (germline): SGHTA, FQGNSA. CDR3 sequence reads: CASSLGWGRTYNEQFF. The CDR3 coding sequence is TGTGCCAGCAGCTTAGGGTGGGGGCGCACCTACAATGAGCAGTTCTTC. The complete variable domain, with remaining parts taken from reference TRBV7-2 and TRBJ2-1, reads GAGVSQSPSNKVTEKGKDVELRCDPISGHTALYWYRQSLGQGLEFLIYFQGNSAPDKSGLPSDRFSAERTGGSVSTLTIQRTQQEDSAVYLCASSLGWGRTYNEQFFGPGTRLTVL.

At least ten counts were recorded for this clonotype. This chain uses TRBV3-1 with TRBJ1-5; possibly TRBD1 for D (5 bases). Germline V gene data show CDR1 as LGHDT and CDR2 as YNNKEL (reference sequence). V was clipped by 4 bases and J by 2 bases, with 9 bases between them. This CDR3 has 14 amino acids. DNA for the CDR3: TGTGCCAGCAGCCGCGCGGGGGGCAATCAGCCCCAGCATTTT. Its protein is CASSRAGGNQPQHF.

This clonotype was seen more than once but under ten times. V gene TRBV10-3 combines with J gene TRBJ2-5; D perhaps matches TRBD2 (6 bases). V was shortened by 2 bases and J by 5 bases, with 18 bases between the two germline ends. There are 16 residues in the CDR3. Germline CDR1 reads ENHRY; CDR2 reads SYGVKD. This CDR3 is CAISEVSGAGGETQYF. As DNA, the CDR3 is TGTGCCATCAGTGAGGTTTCTGGAGCCGGGGGTGAGACCCAGTACTTC.